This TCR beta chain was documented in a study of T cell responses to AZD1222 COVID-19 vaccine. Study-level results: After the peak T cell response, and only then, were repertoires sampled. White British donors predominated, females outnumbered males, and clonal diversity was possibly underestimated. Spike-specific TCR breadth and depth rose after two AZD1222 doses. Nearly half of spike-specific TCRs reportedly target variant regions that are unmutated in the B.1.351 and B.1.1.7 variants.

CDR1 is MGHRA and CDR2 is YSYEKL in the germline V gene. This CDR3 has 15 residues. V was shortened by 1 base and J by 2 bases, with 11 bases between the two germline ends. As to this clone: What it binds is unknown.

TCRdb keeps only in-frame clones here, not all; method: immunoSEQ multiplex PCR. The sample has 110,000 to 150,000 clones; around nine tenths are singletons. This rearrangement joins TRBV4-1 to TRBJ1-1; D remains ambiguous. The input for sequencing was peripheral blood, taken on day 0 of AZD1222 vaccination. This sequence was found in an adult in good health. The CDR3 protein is CASSQVRSRNTEAFF. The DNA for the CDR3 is TGCGCCAGCAGCCAAGTTCGATCGAGAAACACTGAAGCTTTCTTT.